This T cell receptor beta chain was observed in a study of blood T cell repertoires in COVID-19. Study-wide background: The cDNA or gDNA used as material had been derived from T cells, B-cell-depleted T cells, or PBMCs.

The CDR3 covers 13 residues. V lost 8 bases to trimming and J lost 0 bases, with 8 bases between them. Germline CDR1 is MNHEY and CDR2 is SMNVEV (reference sequence). The data were produced by immunoSEQ multiplex PCR, yet TCRdb's version contains in-frame clones alone and is incomplete. This sample has about 130,000 clones; about 83% occur once, and the top ten carry 12%. The chain joins TRBV27 to TRBJ1-3; D is ambiguous. Sequencing was done on a sample of peripheral blood. This TCR was sampled from a man in his 60s with acute or convalescent COVID-19. The CDR3 DNA reads as TGTGCCAGCGCGTTTTCCTCTGGAAACACCATATATTTT. Its protein is CASAFSSGNTIYF.